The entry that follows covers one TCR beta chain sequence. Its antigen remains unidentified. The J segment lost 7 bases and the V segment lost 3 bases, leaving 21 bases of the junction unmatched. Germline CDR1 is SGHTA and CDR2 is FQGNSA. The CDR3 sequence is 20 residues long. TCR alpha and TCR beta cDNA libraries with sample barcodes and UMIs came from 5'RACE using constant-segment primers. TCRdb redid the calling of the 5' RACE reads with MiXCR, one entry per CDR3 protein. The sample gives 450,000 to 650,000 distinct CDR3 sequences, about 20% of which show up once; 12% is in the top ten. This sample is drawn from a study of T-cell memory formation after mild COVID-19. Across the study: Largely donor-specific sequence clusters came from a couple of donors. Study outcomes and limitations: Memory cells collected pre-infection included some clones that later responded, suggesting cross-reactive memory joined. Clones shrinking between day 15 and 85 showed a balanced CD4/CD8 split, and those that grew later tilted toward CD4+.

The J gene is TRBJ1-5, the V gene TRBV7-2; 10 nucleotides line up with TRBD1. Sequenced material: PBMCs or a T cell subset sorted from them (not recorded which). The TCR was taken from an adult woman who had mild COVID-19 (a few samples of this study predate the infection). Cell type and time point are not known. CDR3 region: CASSLGLPFPGQGTTQPQHF. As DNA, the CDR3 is TGTGCCAGCAGCTTGGGTTTACCTTTTCCGGGACAGGGGACGACCCAGCCCCAGCATTTT. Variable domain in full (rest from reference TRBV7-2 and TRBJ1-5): GAGVSQSPSNKVTEKGKDVELRCDPISGHTALYWYRQSLGQGLEFLIYFQGNSAPDKSGLPSDRFSAERTGGSVSTLTIQRTQQEDSAVYLCASSLGLPFPGQGTTQPQHFGDGTRLSIL.